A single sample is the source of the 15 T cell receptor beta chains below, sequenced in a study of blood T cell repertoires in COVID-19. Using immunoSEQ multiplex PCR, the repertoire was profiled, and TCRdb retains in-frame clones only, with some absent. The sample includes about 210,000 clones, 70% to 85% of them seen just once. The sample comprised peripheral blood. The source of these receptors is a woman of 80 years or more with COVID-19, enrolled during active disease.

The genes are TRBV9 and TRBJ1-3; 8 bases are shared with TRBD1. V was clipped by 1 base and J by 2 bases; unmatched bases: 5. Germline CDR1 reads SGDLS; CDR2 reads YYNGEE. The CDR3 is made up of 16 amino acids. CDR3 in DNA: TGTGCCAGCAGCGTATTAACAGGGGGAACTGGAAACACCATATATTTT. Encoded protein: CASSVLTGGTGNTIYF.

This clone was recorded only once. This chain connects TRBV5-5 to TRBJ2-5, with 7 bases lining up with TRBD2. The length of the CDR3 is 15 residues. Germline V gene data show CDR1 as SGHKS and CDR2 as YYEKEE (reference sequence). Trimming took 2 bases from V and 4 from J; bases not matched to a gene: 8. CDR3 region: CASSFLFREGETQYF. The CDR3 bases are TGTGCCAGCAGCTTCCTATTCAGGGAGGGAGAGACCCAGTACTTC.

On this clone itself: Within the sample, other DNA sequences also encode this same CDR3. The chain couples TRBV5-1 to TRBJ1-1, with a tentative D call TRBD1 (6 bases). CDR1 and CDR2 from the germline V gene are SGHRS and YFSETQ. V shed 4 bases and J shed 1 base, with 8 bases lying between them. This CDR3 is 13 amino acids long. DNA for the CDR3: TGCGCCAGCAGCGCGGACAGGAACACTGAAGCTTTCTTT. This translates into CASSADRNTEAFF.

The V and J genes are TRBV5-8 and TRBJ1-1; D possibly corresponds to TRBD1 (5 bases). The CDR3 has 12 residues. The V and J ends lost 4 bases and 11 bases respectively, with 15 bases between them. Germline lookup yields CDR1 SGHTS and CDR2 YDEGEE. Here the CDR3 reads CASSRQRLEAFF. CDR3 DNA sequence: TGTGCCAGCAGCAGACAGAGATTAGAGGCTTTCTTT.

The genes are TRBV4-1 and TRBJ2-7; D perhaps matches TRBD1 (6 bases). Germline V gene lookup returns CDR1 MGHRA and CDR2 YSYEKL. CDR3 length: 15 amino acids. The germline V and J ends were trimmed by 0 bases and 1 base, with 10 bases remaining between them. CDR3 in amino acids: CASSQDRGWSYEQYF. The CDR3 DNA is TGCGCCAGCAGCCAAGACAGGGGTTGGTCCTACGAGCAGTACTTC.

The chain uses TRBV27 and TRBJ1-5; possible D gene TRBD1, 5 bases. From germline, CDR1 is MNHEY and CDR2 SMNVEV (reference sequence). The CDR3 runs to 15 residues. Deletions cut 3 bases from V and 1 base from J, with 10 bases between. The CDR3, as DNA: TGTGCCAGCAGTTTCAGCAGGGAAAGCAATCAGCCCCAGCATTTT. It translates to CASSFSRESNQPQHF.

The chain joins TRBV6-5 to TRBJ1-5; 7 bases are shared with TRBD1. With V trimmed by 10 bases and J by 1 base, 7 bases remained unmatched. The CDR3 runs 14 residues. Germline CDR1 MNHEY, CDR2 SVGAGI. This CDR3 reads CATSTGVSNQPQHF. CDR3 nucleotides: TGTGCCACCTCCACAGGGGTGAGCAATCAGCCCCAGCATTTT.

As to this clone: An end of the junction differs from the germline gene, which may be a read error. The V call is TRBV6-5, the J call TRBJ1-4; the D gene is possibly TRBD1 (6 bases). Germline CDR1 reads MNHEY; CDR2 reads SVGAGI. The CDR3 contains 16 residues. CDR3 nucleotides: TGTGCCACCAGTTGGGGGCTGGGTAGAACTAATGAAAAACTGTTTTTT. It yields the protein CATSWGLGRTNEKLFF.

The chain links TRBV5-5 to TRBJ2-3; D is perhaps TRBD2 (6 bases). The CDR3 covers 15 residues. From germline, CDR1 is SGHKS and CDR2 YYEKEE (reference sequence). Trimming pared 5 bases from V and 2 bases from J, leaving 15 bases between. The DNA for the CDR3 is TGTGCCAGCAGGCCCGTGGGGGAGGTCACAGATACGCAGTATTTT. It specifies CASRPVGEVTDTQYF.

The CDR3 DNA sequence: TGTGCCAGCGCTGGGGGGACGCGGGTCTTGGAGCTGTTTTTT. Protein product: CASAGGTRVLELFF. V and J are TRBV18 and TRBJ2-2, with D possibly being TRBD2 (6 bases). V lost 8 bases and J lost 10, with 20 bases in between. The CDR3 contains 14 residues. Germline values: CDR1 KGHSH, CDR2 LQKENI.

CDR3 DNA: TGTGCCAGCAAGCCCGATAGTAATTCACCCCTCCACTTT. It codes for CASKPDSNSPLHF. The chain is built from TRBV18 and TRBJ1-6; D is unresolved. This CDR3 is 13 amino acids long. Germline CDR1 reads KGHSH; CDR2 reads LQKENI. V was clipped by 8 bases and J by 6 bases, with 11 bases between them.

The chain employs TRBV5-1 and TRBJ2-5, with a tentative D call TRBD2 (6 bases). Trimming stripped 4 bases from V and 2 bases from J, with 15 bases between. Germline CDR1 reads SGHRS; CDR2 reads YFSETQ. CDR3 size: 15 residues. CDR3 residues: CASSPTSGTQETQYF. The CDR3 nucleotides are TGCGCCAGCAGCCCTACTAGTGGGACTCAAGAGACCCAGTACTTC.

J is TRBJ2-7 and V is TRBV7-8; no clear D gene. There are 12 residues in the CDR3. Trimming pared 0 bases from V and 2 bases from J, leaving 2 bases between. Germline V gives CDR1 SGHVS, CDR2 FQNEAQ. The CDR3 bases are TGTGCCAGCAGCTTAGCCGCCTACGAGCAGTACTTC. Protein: CASSLAAYEQYF.

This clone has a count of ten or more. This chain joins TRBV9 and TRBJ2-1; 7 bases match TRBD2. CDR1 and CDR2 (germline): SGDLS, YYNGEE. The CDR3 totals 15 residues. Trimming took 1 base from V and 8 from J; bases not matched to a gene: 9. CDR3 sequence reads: CASSVQGLGPDEQFF. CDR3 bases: TGTGCCAGCAGCGTACAAGGACTAGGGCCTGATGAGCAGTTCTTC. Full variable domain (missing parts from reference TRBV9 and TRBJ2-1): DSGVTQTPKHLITATGQRVTLRCSPRSGDLSVYWYQQSLDQGLQFLIQYYNGEERAKGNILERFSAQQFPDLHSELNLSSLELGDSALYFCASSVQGLGPDEQFFGPGTRLTVL.

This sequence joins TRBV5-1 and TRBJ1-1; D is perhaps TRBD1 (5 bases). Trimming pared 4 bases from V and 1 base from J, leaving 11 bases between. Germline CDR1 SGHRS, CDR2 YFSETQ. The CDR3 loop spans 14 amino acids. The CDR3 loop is CASSVDTPNTEAFF. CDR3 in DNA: TGCGCCAGCAGCGTGGACACCCCGAACACTGAAGCTTTCTTT.